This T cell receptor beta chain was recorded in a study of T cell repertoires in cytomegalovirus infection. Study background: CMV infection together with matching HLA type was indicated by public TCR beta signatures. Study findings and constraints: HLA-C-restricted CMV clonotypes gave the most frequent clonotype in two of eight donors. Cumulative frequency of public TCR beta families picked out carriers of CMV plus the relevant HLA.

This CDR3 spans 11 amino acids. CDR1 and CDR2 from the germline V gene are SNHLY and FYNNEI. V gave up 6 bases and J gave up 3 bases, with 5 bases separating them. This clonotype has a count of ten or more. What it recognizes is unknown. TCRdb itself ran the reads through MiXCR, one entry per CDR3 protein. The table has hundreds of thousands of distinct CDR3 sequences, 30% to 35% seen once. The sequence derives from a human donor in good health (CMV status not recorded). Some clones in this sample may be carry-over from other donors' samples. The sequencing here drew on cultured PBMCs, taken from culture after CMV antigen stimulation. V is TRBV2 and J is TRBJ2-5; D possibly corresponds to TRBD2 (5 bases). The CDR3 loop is CASRLEETQYF. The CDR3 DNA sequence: TGTGCCAGCAGACTAGAAGAGACCCAGTACTTC.